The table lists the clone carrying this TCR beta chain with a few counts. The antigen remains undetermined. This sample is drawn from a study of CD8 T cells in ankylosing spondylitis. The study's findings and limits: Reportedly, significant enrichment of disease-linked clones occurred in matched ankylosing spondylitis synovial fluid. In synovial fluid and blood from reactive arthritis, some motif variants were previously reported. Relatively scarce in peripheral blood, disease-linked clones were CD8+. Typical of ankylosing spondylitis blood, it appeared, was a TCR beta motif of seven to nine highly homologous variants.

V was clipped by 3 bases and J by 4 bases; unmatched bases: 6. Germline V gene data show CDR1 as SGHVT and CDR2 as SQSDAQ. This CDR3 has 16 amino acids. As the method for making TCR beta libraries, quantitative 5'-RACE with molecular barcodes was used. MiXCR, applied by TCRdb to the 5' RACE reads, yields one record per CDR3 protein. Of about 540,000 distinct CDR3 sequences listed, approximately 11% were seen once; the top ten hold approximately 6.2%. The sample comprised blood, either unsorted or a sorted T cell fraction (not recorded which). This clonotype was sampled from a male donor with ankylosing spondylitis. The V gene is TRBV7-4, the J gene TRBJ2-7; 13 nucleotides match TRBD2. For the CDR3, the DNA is TGTGCCAGCAGCTTTACTAGCGGGAGGGCTTTTTACGAGCAGTACGTC. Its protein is CASSFTSGRAFYEQYV.